The clone carrying this TCR beta chain came up once. The same CDR3 also results from other DNA sequences found in this sample. The record originates from a study of shared clonotypes between healthy human individuals. Per germline, CDR1 DFQATT and CDR2 SNEGSKA (reference sequence). This CDR3 has 11 residues. V was clipped by 5 bases and J by 5 bases, with 9 bases between them. Investigators spread the genomic DNA of each subset evenly over several immunoSEQ plates. Using immunoSEQ multiplex PCR, the repertoire was profiled, and TCRdb retains in-frame clones only, with some absent. The sample has fewer than 2.5 million clones; over 85% are singletons.

Sequences were obtained from naive CD4+ T cells from PBMCs. Described subset: CD45RA+ positively selected. This clonotype was sampled from a man between 18 and 35 years old in good health. Some clones in this sample may be carry-over from other donors' samples. J is TRBJ2-5 and V is TRBV20-1; D is unclear. Written as DNA, the CDR3 is TGCAGTGCTCGATTCCAGGAGACCCAGTACTTC. It is translated as CSARFQETQYF.